The clone carrying this TCR beta chain has a count of ten or more. With 5 bases removed from V and 0 bases from J, the gap between germline ends came to 2 bases. The germline gives CDR1 DFQATT, CDR2 SNEGSKA (reference sequence). CDR3 size: 12 residues. TCRdb independently ran MiXCR on the 5' RACE reads; one entry per CDR3 protein. The sample consists of around 35,000 distinct CDR3 sequences, approximately 7.7% of them appearing once. The data originate from a study of T-cell memory formation after mild COVID-19. This chain links TRBV20-1 with TRBJ2-6; unclear D gene. This clonotype was obtained from a man aged 18 to 29 who had mild COVID-19 (a few samples of this study predate the infection). Cell type and time point are not known. The sequenced sample consisted of PBMCs or a T cell subset sorted from them (not recorded which). CDR3 in DNA: TGCAGTGCTGTCTCTGGGGCCAACGTCCTGACTTTC. Protein product: CSAVSGANVLTF.